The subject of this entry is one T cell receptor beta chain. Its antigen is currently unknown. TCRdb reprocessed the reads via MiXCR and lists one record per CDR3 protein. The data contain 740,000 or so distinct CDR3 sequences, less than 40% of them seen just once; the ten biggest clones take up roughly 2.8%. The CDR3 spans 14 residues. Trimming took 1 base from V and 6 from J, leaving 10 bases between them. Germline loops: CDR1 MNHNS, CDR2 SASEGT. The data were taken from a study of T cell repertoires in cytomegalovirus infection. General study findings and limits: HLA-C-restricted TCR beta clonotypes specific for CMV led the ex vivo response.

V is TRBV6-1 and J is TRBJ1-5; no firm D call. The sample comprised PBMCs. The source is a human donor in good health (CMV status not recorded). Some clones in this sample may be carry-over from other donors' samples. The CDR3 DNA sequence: TGTGCCAGCAGTGAAGTTCGGGCGGGTCAGCCCCAGCATTTT. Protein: CASSEVRAGQPQHF.